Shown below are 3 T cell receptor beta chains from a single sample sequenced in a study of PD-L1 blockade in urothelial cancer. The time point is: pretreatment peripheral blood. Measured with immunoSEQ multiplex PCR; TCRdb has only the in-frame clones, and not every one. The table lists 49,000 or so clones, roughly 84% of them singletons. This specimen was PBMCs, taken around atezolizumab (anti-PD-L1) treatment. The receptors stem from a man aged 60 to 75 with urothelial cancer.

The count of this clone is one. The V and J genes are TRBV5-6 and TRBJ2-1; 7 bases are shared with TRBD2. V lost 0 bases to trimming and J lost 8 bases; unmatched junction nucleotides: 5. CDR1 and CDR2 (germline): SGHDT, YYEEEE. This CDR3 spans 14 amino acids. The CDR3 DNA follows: TGTGCCAGCAGCTTGGGGACTAGTACCCATGAGCAGTTCTTC. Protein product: CASSLGTSTHEQFF.

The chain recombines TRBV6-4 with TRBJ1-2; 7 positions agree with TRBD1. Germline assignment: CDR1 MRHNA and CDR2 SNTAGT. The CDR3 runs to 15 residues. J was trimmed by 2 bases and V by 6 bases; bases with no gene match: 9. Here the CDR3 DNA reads TGTGCCAGCAGAAAAGCCGGGACAGAAAACTATGGCTACACCTTC. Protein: CASRKAGTENYGYTF.

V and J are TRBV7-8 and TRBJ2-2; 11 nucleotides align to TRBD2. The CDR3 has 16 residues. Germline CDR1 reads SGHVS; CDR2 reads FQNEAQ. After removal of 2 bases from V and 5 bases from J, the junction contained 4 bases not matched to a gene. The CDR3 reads CASSLSGTSGTGELFF. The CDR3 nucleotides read TGTGCCAGCAGCTTATCCGGGACTAGCGGTACCGGGGAGCTGTTTTTT. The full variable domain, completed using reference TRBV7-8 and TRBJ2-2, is GAGVSQSPRYKVAKRGQDVALRCDPISGHVSLFWYQQALGQGPEFLTYFQNEAQLDKSGLPSDRFFAERPEGSVSTLKIQRTQQEDSAVYLCASSLSGTSGTGELFFGEGSRLTVL.